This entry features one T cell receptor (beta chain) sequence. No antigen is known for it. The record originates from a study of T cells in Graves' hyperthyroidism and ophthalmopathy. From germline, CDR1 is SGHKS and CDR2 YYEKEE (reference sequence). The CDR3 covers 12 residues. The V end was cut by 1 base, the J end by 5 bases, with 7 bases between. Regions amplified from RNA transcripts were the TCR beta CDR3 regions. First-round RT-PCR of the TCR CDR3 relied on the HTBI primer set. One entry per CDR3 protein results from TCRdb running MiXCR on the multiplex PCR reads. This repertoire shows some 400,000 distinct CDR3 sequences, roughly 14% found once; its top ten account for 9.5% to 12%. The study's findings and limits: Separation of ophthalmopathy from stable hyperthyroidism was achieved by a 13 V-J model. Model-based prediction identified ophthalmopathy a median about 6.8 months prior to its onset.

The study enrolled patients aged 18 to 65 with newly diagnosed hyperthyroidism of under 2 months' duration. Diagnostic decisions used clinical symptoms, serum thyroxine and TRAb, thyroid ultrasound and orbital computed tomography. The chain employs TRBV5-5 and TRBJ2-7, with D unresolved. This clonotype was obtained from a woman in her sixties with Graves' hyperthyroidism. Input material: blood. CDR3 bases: TGTGCCAGCAGCTTGAGCATCCACGAGCAGTACTTC. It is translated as CASSLSIHEQYF.